This paragraph covers one TCR beta chain sequence. Its specificity is not known. The sample belongs to a study of OX40 agonist ivuxolimab in advanced cancers. Study as a whole: Ivuxolimab, which is an agonistic anti-OX40 (CD134) antibody, was administered to the patients. Whole-study findings and limits: On average, a greater number of expanded clones characterised CD8+ T cells relative to CD4+.

Only in-frame clones appear in the TCRdb table, and some are missing; sequencing was by immunoSEQ multiplex PCR. Seen here are 40,000 to 60,000 clones, about nine tenths observed once, and the top ten hold 3% to 4%. V dropped 6 bases and J dropped 3; count of bases not matched to a gene: 8. Germline V CDR1 and CDR2: MDHEN, SYDVKM. The CDR3 totals 15 residues. V gene TRBV28 combines with J gene TRBJ2-7; TRBD1 matches 10 bases. The sequence was collected from an adult with an advanced solid tumor such as melanoma, head and neck, liver or kidney cancer. Here the sequenced sample was CD4+ or CD8+ T cells sorted from blood, taken in a trial of the OX40 agonist ivuxolimab. The CDR3 is CASSPIRDRGYEQYF. The DNA of the CDR3 is TGTGCCAGCAGCCCTATTAGGGACAGGGGCTACGAGCAGTACTTC.